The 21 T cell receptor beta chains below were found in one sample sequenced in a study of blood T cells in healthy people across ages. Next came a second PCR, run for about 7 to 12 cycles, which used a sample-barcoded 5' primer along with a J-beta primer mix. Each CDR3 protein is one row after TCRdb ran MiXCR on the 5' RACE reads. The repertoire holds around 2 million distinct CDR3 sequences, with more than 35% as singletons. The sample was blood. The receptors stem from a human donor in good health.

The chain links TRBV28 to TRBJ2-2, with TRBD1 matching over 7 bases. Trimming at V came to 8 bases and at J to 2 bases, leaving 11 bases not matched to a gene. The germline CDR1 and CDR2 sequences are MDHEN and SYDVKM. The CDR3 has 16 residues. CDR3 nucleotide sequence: TGTGCCAGCGGAGCGCCCGGGACAGCTAACACCGGGGAGCTGTTTTTT. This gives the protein CASGAPGTANTGELFF.

CDR3 region: CASSLMRPYEQFF. CDR3 nucleotide sequence: TGTGCCAGCAGTTTAATGCGGCCCTACGAGCAGTTCTTC. The chain is built from TRBV28 and TRBJ2-1; the D is unclear. Germline CDR1 is MDHEN and CDR2 is SYDVKM. With 2 bases removed from V and 10 bases from J, the gap between germline ends came to 12 bases. CDR3 length: 13 amino acids. Full variable domain (rest looked up from reference TRBV28 and TRBJ2-1): DVKVTQSSRYLVKRTGEKVFLECVQDMDHENMFWYRQDPGLGLRLIYFSYDVKMKEKGDIPEGYSVSREKKERFSLILESASTNQTSMYLCASSLMRPYEQFFGPGTRLTVL.

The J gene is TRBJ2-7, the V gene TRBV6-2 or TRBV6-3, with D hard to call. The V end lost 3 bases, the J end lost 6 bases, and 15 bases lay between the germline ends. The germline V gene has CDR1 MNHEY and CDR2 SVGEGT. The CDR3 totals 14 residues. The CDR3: CASSYFEVGVEQYF. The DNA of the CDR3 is TGTGCCAGCAGTTATTTTGAAGTCGGTGTCGAGCAGTACTTC.

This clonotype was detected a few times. In nucleotides, the CDR3 is TGCGCCAGCAGCCCAGGGACTAGCGGACTTGAGCAGTACTTC. This encodes CASSPGTSGLEQYF. The chain uses TRBV4-3 and TRBJ2-5; 11 nucleotides match TRBD2. The CDR3 consists of 14 residues. J was trimmed by 11 bases and V by 4 bases; bases with no gene match: 9. Germline V gene lookup returns CDR1 LGHNA and CDR2 YSLEER.

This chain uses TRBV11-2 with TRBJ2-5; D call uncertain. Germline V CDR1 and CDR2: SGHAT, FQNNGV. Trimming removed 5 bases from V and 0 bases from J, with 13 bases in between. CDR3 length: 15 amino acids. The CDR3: CASSPPNTHQETQYF. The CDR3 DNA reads TGTGCCAGCAGCCCACCGAACACACACCAAGAGACCCAGTACTTC.

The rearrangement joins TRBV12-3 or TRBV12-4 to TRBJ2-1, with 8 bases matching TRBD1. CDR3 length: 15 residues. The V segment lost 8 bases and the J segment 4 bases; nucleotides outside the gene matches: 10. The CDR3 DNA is TGTGCCAGCCGCCGGGAACAGGGGGGATACAATGAGCAGTTCTTC. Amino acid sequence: CASRREQGGYNEQFF.

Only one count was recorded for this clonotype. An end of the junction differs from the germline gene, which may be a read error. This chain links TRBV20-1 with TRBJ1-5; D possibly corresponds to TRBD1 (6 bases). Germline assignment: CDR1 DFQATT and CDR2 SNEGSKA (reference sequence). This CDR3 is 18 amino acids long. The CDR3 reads CSASPALGWTEPNLPQHF. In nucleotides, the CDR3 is TGCAGTGCTAGTCCGGCGCTGGGGTGGACAGAACCTAATCTGCCCCAGCATTTT.

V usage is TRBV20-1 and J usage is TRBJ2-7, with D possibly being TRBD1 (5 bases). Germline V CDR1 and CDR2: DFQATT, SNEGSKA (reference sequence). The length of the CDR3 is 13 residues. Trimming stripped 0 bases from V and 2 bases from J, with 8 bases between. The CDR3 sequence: CSARDWGTYEQYF. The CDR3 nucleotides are TGCAGTGCTAGAGATTGGGGCACCTACGAGCAGTACTTC.

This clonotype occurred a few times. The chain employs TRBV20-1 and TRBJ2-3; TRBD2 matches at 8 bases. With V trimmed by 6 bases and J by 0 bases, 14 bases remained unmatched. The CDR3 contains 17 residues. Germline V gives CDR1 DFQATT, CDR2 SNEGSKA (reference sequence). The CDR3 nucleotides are TGCAGTGCCGCATGGATCGGGGGGGTAACTAGCACAGATACGCAGTATTTT. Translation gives CSAAWIGGVTSTDTQYF.

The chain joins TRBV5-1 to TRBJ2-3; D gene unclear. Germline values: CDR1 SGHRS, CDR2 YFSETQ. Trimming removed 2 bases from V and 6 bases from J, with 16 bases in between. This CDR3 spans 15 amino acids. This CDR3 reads CASSLSGYSSDTQYF. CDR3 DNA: TGCGCCAGCAGCTTATCTGGGTACAGCTCGGATACGCAGTATTTT.

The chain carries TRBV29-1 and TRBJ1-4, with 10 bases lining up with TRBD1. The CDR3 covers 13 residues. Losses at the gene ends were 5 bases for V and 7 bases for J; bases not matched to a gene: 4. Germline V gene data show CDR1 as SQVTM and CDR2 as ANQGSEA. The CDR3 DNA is TGCAGCGTTTGGGACAGGGGTGGTGAAAAACTGTTTTTT. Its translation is CSVWDRGGEKLFF.

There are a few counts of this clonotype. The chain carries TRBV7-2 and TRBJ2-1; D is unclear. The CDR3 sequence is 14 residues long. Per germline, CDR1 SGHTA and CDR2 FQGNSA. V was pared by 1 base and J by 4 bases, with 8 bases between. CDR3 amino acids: CASSLEFLYNEQFF. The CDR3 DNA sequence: TGTGCCAGCAGCTTAGAATTCCTTTACAATGAGCAGTTCTTC. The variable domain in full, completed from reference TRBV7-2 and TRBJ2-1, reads GAGVSQSPSNKVTEKGKDVELRCDPISGHTALYWYRQSLGQGLEFLIYFQGNSAPDKSGLPSDRFSAERTGGSVSTLTIQRTQQEDSAVYLCASSLEFLYNEQFFGPGTRLTVL.

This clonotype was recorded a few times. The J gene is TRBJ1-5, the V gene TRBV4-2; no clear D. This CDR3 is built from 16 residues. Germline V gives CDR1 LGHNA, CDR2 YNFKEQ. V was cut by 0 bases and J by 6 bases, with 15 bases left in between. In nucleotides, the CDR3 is TGTGCCAGCAGCCAAGAGGGAACTTCAACGGGTCAGCCCCAGCATTTT. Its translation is CASSQEGTSTGQPQHF.

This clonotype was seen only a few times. The CDR3 DNA follows: TGTGCCAGCAGCTTAGCACACGGGGCGATTCGGTACGAGCAGTACTTC. Its protein is CASSLAHGAIRYEQYF. The V call is TRBV7-9, the J call TRBJ2-7; TRBD1 or TRBD2 may be the D gene (5 bases each). V shed 0 bases and J shed 4 bases, with 16 bases lying between them. This CDR3 has 16 residues. Germline-derived CDR1 and CDR2 are SEHNR and FQNEAQ (reference sequence).

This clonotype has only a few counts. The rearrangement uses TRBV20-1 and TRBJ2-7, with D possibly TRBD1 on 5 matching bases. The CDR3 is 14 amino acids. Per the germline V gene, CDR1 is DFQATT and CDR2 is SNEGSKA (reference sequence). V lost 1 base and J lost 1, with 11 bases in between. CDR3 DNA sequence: TGCAGTGCTAGAGCACTGGGGCCTTCCTACGAGCAGTACTTC. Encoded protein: CSARALGPSYEQYF.

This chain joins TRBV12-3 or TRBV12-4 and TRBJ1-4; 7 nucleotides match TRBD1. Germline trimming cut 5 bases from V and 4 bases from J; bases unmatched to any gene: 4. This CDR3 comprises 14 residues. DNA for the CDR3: TGTGCCAGCAGTCAGCGGGACAGTAATGAAAAACTGTTTTTT. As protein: CASSQRDSNEKLFF.

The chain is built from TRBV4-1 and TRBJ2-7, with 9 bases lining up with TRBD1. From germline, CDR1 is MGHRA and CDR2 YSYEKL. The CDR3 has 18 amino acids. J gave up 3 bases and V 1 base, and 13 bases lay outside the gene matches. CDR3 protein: CASSQGIPGTGSNYEQYF. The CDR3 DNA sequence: TGCGCCAGCAGCCAAGGGATCCCCGGGACAGGGTCGAACTACGAGCAGTACTTC.

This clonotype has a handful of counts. The CDR3 reads CASSPDGISGANVLTF. The CDR3 region has the DNA TGTGCCAGCAGTCCGGACGGAATCTCTGGGGCCAACGTCCTGACTTTC. The chain joins TRBV7-6 to TRBJ2-6; D gene unclear. Trimming took 6 bases from V and 0 from J, leaving 12 bases between them. The CDR3 is 16 amino acids. Germline V gene lookup returns CDR1 SGHVS and CDR2 FNYEAQ.

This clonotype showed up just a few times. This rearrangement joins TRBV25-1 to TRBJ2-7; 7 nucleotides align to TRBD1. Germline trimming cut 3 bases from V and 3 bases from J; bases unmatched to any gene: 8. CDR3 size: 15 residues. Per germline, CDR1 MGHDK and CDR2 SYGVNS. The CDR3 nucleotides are TGTGCCAGCAGTGACTCTGGGACAGCGTTCTACGAGCAGTACTTC. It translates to CASSDSGTAFYEQYF.

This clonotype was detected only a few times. CDR3 in DNA: TGTGCCACCGGGACTAGCGGGGCCGATACGCAGTATTTT. Its protein product is CATGTSGADTQYF. The rearrangement uses TRBV24-1 and TRBJ2-3; 13 positions agree with TRBD2. Unmatched junction bases numbered 2, after V lost 9 bases and J lost 6 bases. In germline, CDR1 is KGHDR, CDR2 SFDVKD. This CDR3 is built from 13 residues.

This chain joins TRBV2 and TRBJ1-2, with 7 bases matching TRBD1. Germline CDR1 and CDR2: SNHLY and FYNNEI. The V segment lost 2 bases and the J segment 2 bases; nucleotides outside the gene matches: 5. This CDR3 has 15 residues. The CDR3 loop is CASSERQGGNYGYTF. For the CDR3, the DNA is TGTGCCAGCAGTGAAAGGCAGGGGGGAAACTATGGCTACACCTTC.